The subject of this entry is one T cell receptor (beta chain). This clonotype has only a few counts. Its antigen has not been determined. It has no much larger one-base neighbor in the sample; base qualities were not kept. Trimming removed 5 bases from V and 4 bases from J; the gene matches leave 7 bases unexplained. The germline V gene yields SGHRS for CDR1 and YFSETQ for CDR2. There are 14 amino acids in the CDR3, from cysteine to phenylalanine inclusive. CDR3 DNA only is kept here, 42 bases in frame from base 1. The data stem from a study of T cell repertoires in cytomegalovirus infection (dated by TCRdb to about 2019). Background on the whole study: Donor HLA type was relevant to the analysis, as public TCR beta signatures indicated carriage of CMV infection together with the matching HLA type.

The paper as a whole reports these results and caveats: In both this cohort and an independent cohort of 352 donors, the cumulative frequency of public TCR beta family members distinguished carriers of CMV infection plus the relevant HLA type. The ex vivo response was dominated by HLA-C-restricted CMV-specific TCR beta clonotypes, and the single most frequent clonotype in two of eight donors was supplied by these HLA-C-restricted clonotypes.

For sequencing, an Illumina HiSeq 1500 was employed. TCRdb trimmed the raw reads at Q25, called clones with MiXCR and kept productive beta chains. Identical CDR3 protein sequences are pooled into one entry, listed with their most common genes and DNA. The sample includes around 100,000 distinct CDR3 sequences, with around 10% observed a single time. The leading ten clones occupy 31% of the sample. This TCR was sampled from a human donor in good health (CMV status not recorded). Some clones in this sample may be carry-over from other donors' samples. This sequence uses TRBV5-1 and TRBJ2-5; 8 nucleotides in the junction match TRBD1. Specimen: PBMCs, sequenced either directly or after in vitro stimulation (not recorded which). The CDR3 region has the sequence CASRKQGVGETQYF. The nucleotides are TGCGCCAGCAGAAAACAGGGGGTTGGAGAGACCCAGTACTTC.